This T cell receptor (beta chain) was sequenced for a study of response to subunit inactivated influenza vaccine (dated by TCRdb to about 2018). With regard to the full study: Deep quantitative T cell receptor repertoire profiling was used in the study to track responses to a trivalent subunit inactivated influenza vaccine.

Here is what the overall study found, with its caveats: The authors suggested that each seasonal influenza vaccination may recruit only a limited number of new T cells.

CDR1 and CDR2, looked up from the germline V gene, are SGHRS and YFSETQ. The junction carries 18 bases between V and J, which are trimmed by 5 bases and 2 bases respectively. Inclusive of the bounding cysteine and phenylalanine, the CDR3 is 16 residues long. The entry retains the CDR3 DNA only, 48 bases that are in frame from base 1. Library preparation used RT-PCR. The listed sequencing device is Illumina HiSeq 2500. Starting from the raw public reads, TCRdb applied fastp trimming at Q25, assembled clones with MiXCR and retained in-frame beta chains. Entries that share a CDR3 protein sequence are merged under the most common genes and DNA. A total of 430,000 or so distinct CDR3 sequences appear in this sample, over 9.5% of them only once. The ten largest clones take up about 12% of the sample. The time point label on this specimen signifies: 45 to 55 days after influenza vaccine administration. In the case of this clonotype: Its antigen is not yet known. Base quality data are lacking; no much larger clone is found one base away.

This specimen was PBMCs from blood, taken more than 35 days after vaccination. The sequence links TRBV5-1 to TRBJ2-3; no D segment can be confidently identified. This receptor was taken from a man between 50 and 59 years old who received an inactivated influenza vaccine. Donor details come from another sample of the same person, matched by shared clones. The DNA sequence reads TGCGCCAGCAGTTCTTCCTCTTCGACGGACACAGATACGCAGTATTTT. This translates into CASSSSSSTDTDTQYF.